The entry below describes one TCR beta chain. The source of the sample is a study of T cell changes during pregnancy in multiple sclerosis. Repertoires were generated with immunoSEQ multiplex PCR, while TCRdb's copy carries only in-frame clones and drops some. The sample records tens of thousands of clones, roughly 90% being singletons. V lost 2 bases and J lost 2; bases outside the gene matches: 9. From germline, CDR1 is SNHLY and CDR2 FYNNEI. This CDR3 has 17 residues. This sequence was found in a female donor with multiple sclerosis, enrolled in a pregnancy study. The V gene is TRBV2, the J gene TRBJ2-3; 8 bases fit TRBD1. Sample: CD8+ T cells from peripheral blood mononuclear cells, taken before pregnancy. CDR3 sequence reads: CASSEPQGANFTDTQYF. CDR3 bases: TGTGCCAGCAGTGAACCCCAGGGGGCAAATTTCACAGATACGCAGTATTTT.